Listed below are T cell receptor beta chains from one sample, sequenced in a study of blood T cell repertoires in COVID-19. TCRdb keeps only in-frame clones here, not all; method: immunoSEQ multiplex PCR. This repertoire shows approximately 67,000 clones, around 93% found once; its top ten account for 4.8%. Sequencing input: peripheral blood. The receptors come from a woman aged 55-70 years with active COVID-19. The CDR3 runs from the conserved cysteine through the conserved F or W. D genes are given only for firm matches. The size field is filled for only some rows; it gives once, few, many or a size class.

TRBV18	TRBD2	NA	TRBJ2-5	CASSKREREQETQYF	TGTGCCAGCTCAAAGAGGGAGCGGGAACAAGAGACCCAGTACTTC
TRBV7-2	NA	NA	TRBJ2-7	CASSYGYGERDEQYF	TGTGCCAGCAGCTACGGCTACGGGGAGCGAGACGAGCAGTACTTC
TRBV10-3	NA	NA	TRBJ1-5	CAISEQQGIQPQHF	TGTGCCATCAGTGAGCAGCAGGGGATTCAGCCCCAGCATTTT
TRBV7-9	TRBD1	NA	TRBJ1-1	CASSRDGTAMNTEAFF	TGTGCCAGCAGCCGAGACGGGACAGCCATGAACACTGAAGCTTTCTTT
TRBV28	TRBD1	NA	TRBJ2-1	CASRAGGTLYNEQFF	TGTGCCAGCAGGGCAGGGGGTACCCTCTACAATGAGCAGTTCTTC
TRBV28	NA	NA	TRBJ1-5	CASSFPGIRPQHF	TGTGCCAGCAGTTTTCCGGGGATTAGGCCCCAGCATTTT
TRBV5-5	TRBD1	few	TRBJ2-3	CASSPSPGTGGAGQVLTQYF	TGTGCCAGCAGCCCCAGTCCCGGGACAGGGGGCGCAGGTCAGGTTCTTACGCAGTATTTT
TRBV7-9	TRBD2	NA	TRBJ2-1	CASSLSAGGFGNEQFF	TGTGCCAGCAGCTTGTCAGCGGGAGGGTTTGGCAATGAGCAGTTCTTC
TRBV19	TRBD2	NA	TRBJ2-2	CASREGPSTGELFF	TGTGCCAGTCGGGAGGGCCCGAGCACCGGGGAGCTGTTTTTT
TRBV7-9	TRBD1	NA	TRBJ2-7	CASSSGTGAYEQYF	TGTGCCAGCAGCTCCGGGACAGGGGCCTACGAGCAGTACTTC
TRBV10-3	NA	NA	TRBJ2-3	CAISESTGFTDTQYF	TGTGCCATCAGTGAGAGCACCGGTTTCACAGATACGCAGTATTTT
TRBV19	NA	NA	TRBJ1-5	CASSIGTGYGNQPQHF	TGTGCCAGTAGTATAGGCACAGGGTATGGCAATCAGCCCCAGCATTTT
TRBV29-1	NA	NA	TRBJ1-2	CSVQKRERGGGYTF	TGCAGCGTTCAAAAGAGGGAGAGAGGAGGTGGCTACACCTTC
TRBV5-1	NA	NA	TRBJ2-5	CASSSPGQTTQETQYF	TGCGCCAGCTCATCCCCGGGACAAACGACCCAAGAGACCCAGTACTTC
TRBV19	TRBD2	NA	TRBJ2-7	CASSSGAGPTYEQYF	TGTGCCAGTAGTTCTGGAGCGGGACCTACCTACGAGCAGTACTTC
TRBV20-1	NA	NA	TRBJ1-1	CSAPRHPEAFF	TGCAGTGCTCCCAGACACCCTGAAGCTTTCTTT
TRBV3-1/TRBV3-2	TRBD1	NA	TRBJ1-1	CASSQSGGRNTEAFF	TGTGCCAGCAGCCAGTCAGGGGGCAGGAACACTGAAGCTTTCTTT
TRBV5-1	NA	NA	TRBJ2-3	CASSPSRHSADTQYF	TGCGCCAGCAGCCCTTCCAGGCATTCCGCAGATACGCAGTATTTT
TRBV3-1/TRBV3-2	NA	NA	TRBJ2-5	CASSQNRAETQYF	TGTGCCAGCAGCCAAAACAGGGCGGAGACCCAGTACTTC
TRBV5-4	NA	NA	TRBJ1-1	CASSTDVVTEAFF	TGTGCCAGCAGCACAGACGTAGTTACTGAAGCTTTCTTT
TRBV5-1	TRBD2	NA	TRBJ2-5	CASSLAWAGGQETQYF	TGCGCCAGCAGCTTGGCCTGGGCGGGAGGGCAAGAGACCCAGTACTTC
TRBV18	TRBD2	NA	TRBJ2-3	CASSPTAGGALSTDTQYF	TGTGCCAGCTCACCAACGGCGGGGGGCGCGTTGAGCACAGATACGCAGTATTTT
TRBV18	NA	NA	TRBJ2-1	CASWRGGGYNEQFF	TGTGCCAGCTGGCGGGGAGGAGGTTACAATGAGCAGTTCTTC
TRBV10-2	TRBD2	NA	TRBJ2-1	CASGLAGAGNEQFF	TGCGCCAGTGGACTAGCGGGAGCAGGCAATGAGCAGTTCTTC
TRBV28	TRBD2	once	TRBJ2-1	CASSEERDYNEQFF	TGTGCCAGCAGTGAGGAGCGGGACTACAATGAGCAGTTCTTC
TRBV15	NA	NA	TRBJ2-7	CATSRDRVSSYEQYF	TGTGCCACCAGCAGAGACAGGGTGAGCTCCTACGAGCAGTACTTC
TRBV11-2	NA	once	TRBJ2-3	CASSAAWAKDTDTQYF	TGTGCCAGCAGCGCAGCCTGGGCTAAGGACACAGATACGCAGTATTTT
TRBV5-1	NA	once	TRBJ2-2	CASSLSSISTGELFF	TGCGCCAGCAGCTTGTCCTCGATTAGCACCGGGGAGCTGTTTTTT
TRBV29-1	NA	NA	TRBJ1-1	CSVGSGFGTEAFF	TGCAGCGTTGGTTCAGGGTTTGGCACTGAAGCTTTCTTT
TRBV29-1	NA	NA	TRBJ2-7	CSVYGNSYEQYF	TGCAGCGTCTACGGGAACTCCTACGAGCAGTACTTC
TRBV19	TRBD2	NA	TRBJ2-1	CASSTRAGESNEQFF	TGTGCCAGTAGTACGAGAGCGGGAGAGAGCAATGAGCAGTTCTTC
TRBV6-5	NA	NA	TRBJ2-1	CASNRGSDEQFF	TGTGCCAGCAACCGGGGTAGCGATGAGCAGTTCTTC
TRBV15	NA	medium-sized	TRBJ1-1	CATSRDIVTPNTEAFF	TGTGCCACCAGCAGAGATATTGTCACTCCGAACACTGAAGCTTTCTTT
TRBV4-1	TRBD2	NA	TRBJ2-2	CASSRGLAGVINTGELFF	TGCGCCAGCAGCCGCGGACTAGCGGGAGTCATCAACACCGGGGAGCTGTTTTTT
TRBV2	TRBD2	NA	TRBJ2-3	CASRTRDYTDTQYF	TGTGCCAGCAGGACCCGGGACTACACAGATACGCAGTATTTT
TRBV3-1/TRBV3-2	TRBD1	NA	TRBJ2-7	CASSLIGGQGVYEQYF	TGTGCCAGCAGCCTTATAGGAGGCCAGGGGGTCTACGAGCAGTACTTC
TRBV30	TRBD1	NA	TRBJ2-3	CAWSVGQVTDTQYF	TGTGCCTGGAGTGTAGGACAGGTCACAGATACGCAGTATTTT
TRBV5-4	TRBD2	NA	TRBJ2-5	CASSTGGTQETQYF	TGTGCCAGCAGCACCGGGGGGACCCAAGAGACCCAGTACTTC
TRBV7-9	NA	NA	TRBJ1-1	CASSLGRGSAFF	TGTGCCAGCAGCTTAGGGCGGGGTTCAGCTTTCTTT
TRBV5-4	TRBD2	NA	TRBJ2-1	CASSLPWLAGAPRSYNEQFF	TGTGCCAGCAGCTTGCCCTGGCTAGCGGGAGCCCCGAGGTCCTACAATGAGCAGTTCTTC
TRBV19	NA	NA	TRBJ2-1	CASSIGPRNEQFF	TGTGCCAGTAGTATAGGCCCGCGGAATGAGCAGTTCTTC
TRBV6-5	TRBD2	NA	TRBJ2-7	CASSYRSGRAYEQYF	TGTGCCAGCAGTTATAGGAGCGGGAGGGCCTACGAGCAGTACTTC
TRBV4-1	NA	NA	TRBJ2-3	CASSRQSSTDTQYF	TGCGCCAGCAGCAGACAGTCTAGCACAGATACGCAGTATTTT
TRBV6-4	TRBD2	NA	TRBJ2-1	CASSPIAGAIYNEQFF	TGTGCCAGCAGTCCGATAGCGGGAGCGATCTACAATGAGCAGTTCTTC
TRBV3-1/TRBV3-2	NA	NA	TRBJ2-3	CASRDRLTDTQYF	TGTGCCAGCAGAGACCGACTTACAGATACGCAGTATTTT
TRBV30	NA	once	TRBJ2-5	CAWNQGTQETQYF	TGTGCCTGGAATCAGGGGACACAAGAGACCCAGTACTTC
TRBV6-5	TRBD1	NA	TRBJ2-3	CASSYSQGGTDTQYF	TGTGCCAGCAGTTACTCGCAGGGGGGCACAGATACGCAGTATTTT
TRBV11-2	TRBD2	once	TRBJ2-1	CASSLTGTSVVGDEQFF	TGTGCCAGCAGCTTGACCGGGACTAGCGTTGTGGGGGATGAGCAGTTCTTC
TRBV5-8	NA	NA	TRBJ1-5	CASMQGNQPQHF	TGTGCCAGCATGCAGGGGAATCAGCCCCAGCATTTT
TRBV19	NA	NA	TRBJ2-5	CASKNRTQETQYF	TGTGCCAGTAAAAACAGGACACAAGAGACCCAGTACTTC
TRBV2	TRBD1	once	TRBJ2-7	CASRRDRGNTYEQYF	TGTGCCAGCAGGCGGGACAGGGGAAACACCTACGAGCAGTACTTC
TRBV25-1	NA	NA	TRBJ2-5	CASRYRVLFGETQYF	TGTGCCAGCAGGTACAGGGTTTTGTTTGGGGAGACCCAGTACTTC
TRBV29-1	TRBD1	once	TRBJ2-7	CSGSFSQGASLGEQYF	TGCAGCGGAAGTTTTTCACAGGGGGCTTCCTTAGGGGAGCAGTACTTC